Below are 3 T cell receptor beta chains sequenced from a single sample in a study of blood T cells in healthy people across ages. A sample-barcoded 5' primer and a J-beta primer mix were used in a second PCR of roughly 7 to 11 cycles. TCRdb fed the 5' RACE reads into MiXCR, producing one record per CDR3 protein. This sample carries 1.5 million to 1.9 million distinct CDR3 sequences, around 40% of them seen once, and the ten largest clones take 4%. Sample: blood. These receptors came from a woman between 18 and 29 years old in good health.

Ten or more counts support this clonotype. CDR3 in DNA: TGTGCCAGCACCCAACAGGGGAACACTGAAGCTTTCTTT. Residues: CASTQQGNTEAFF. The rearrangement links TRBV12-3 or TRBV12-4 to TRBJ1-1, with D tentatively TRBD1 (6 bases). The V gene lost 7 bases and the J gene lost 1 base, with 10 bases spanning the gap. This CDR3 region has 13 residues.

The gene calls are TRBV27 and TRBJ1-1; no reliable D call. The germline V and J ends were trimmed by 4 bases and 3 bases, with 12 bases remaining between them. CDR3 length: 14 amino acids. Looked up from germline, CDR1 is MNHEY and CDR2 is SMNVEV (reference sequence). CDR3 in amino acids: CASSSSRFHTEAFF. In DNA, the CDR3 is TGTGCCAGCAGTTCGTCTCGGTTTCACACTGAAGCTTTCTTT.

The V call is TRBV29-1, the J call TRBJ2-3; weak D call: TRBD2 (5 bases). The germline V gene encodes CDR1 SQVTM and CDR2 ANQGSEA. Trimming took off 5 bases at V and 4 bases at J, with 16 bases between the two ends. This CDR3 has 14 residues. CDR3 coding DNA: TGCAGCGTTCCACAACAAACTAGTTCAGATACGCAGTATTTT. The encoded protein is CSVPQQTSSDTQYF.